The 9 T cell receptor beta chains below come from one sample, sequenced in a study of shared clonotypes between healthy human individuals. Assay: immunoSEQ multiplex PCR; the TCRdb copy retains only in-frame clones and omits some. The profile covers approximately 2.5 million clones, with around nine tenths appearing a single time and around 0.14% taken by the ten largest. Input material: naive CD4+ T cells sorted from blood. Subset given: CD45RA+ positively selected. The receptors were gathered from a young man in good health.

V gene TRBV5-1 combines with J gene TRBJ2-1; a possible D gene is TRBD1 (6 bases). CDR1 and CDR2 (germline): SGHRS, YFSETQ. The length of the CDR3 is 16 residues. Trimming removed 3 bases from V and 0 bases from J, with 13 bases in between. CDR3 in amino acids: CASSSQGVGSYNEQFF. The CDR3 nucleotides read TGCGCCAGCAGCTCACAGGGAGTCGGCTCCTACAATGAGCAGTTCTTC.

Notes on this clone: An end of the junction does not agree with germline; a read error may underlie this. The V gene is TRBV7-7, the J gene TRBJ2-5; tentatively, D is TRBD1 (6 bases). The CDR3 is 16 residues long. Germline V gives CDR1 SSHAT, CDR2 FNYEAQ (reference sequence). CDR3 DNA sequence: TGTGCTAGCAGCTTAAGTCAGGGGTTAGTACAGGAGACCCAGTACTTC. It yields the protein CASSLSQGLVQETQYF.

The chain links TRBV18 to TRBJ1-5, with a weak D call TRBD1 (5 bases). The CDR3 contains 15 residues. The germline V gene encodes CDR1 KGHSH and CDR2 LQKENI. The ends were cut back, 6 bases at V and 0 bases at J, with 12 bases in the middle. The DNA of the CDR3 is TGTGCCAGCTCCCTCGACAGAAATAGCAATCAGCCCCAGCATTTT. Its translation is CASSLDRNSNQPQHF.

On this clone itself: A read error is possible here, since a much larger clone lies one base away. Other DNA variants within this sample encode the same CDR3. V and J are TRBV2 and TRBJ2-7, with unresolved D. Between the trimmed V and J ends, which lost 6 bases and 0 bases, there was a span of 6 bases. Germline lookup yields CDR1 SNHLY and CDR2 FYNNEI. This CDR3 spans 12 amino acids. The CDR3 DNA is TGTGCCAGCAGCCTGAGCTCCTACGAGCAGTACTTC. This gives the protein CASSLSSYEQYF.

As DNA, the CDR3 is TGTGCCAGCAGGTATAAGGGAAACTATGGCTACACCTTC. Its translation: CASRYKGNYGYTF. This chain uses TRBV6-1 with TRBJ1-2, with D unresolved. From germline, CDR1 is MNHNS and CDR2 SASEGT. This CDR3 region has 13 residues. V gave up 6 bases and J gave up 2 bases, with 10 bases separating them.

This chain uses TRBV9 with TRBJ2-3; 9 bases line up with TRBD2. Losses at the gene ends were 4 bases for V and 4 bases for J; bases not matched to a gene: 4. Looked up from germline, CDR1 is SGDLS and CDR2 is YYNGEE. The CDR3 extends over 14 amino acids. The CDR3 DNA reads TGTGCCAGCAGCCGCGGGGGGGCGGCAGATACGCAGTATTTT. Its protein is CASSRGGAADTQYF.

J is TRBJ2-3 and V is TRBV28; no reliable D call. The V end lost 5 bases, the J end lost 4 bases, and 16 bases lay between the germline ends. Per the germline V gene, CDR1 is MDHEN and CDR2 is SYDVKM. The CDR3 consists of 15 residues. The CDR3: CASSRVAGFADTQYF. Here the CDR3 DNA reads TGTGCCAGCAGTCGGGTGGCCGGGTTTGCAGATACGCAGTATTTT.

Concerning this clone: The same CDR3 also results from other DNA sequences found in this sample. The V gene is TRBV7-2, the J gene TRBJ1-5, with D unresolved. Trimming cost V 0 bases and J 7 bases, with 7 bases left between them. The CDR3 extends over 13 amino acids. Germline CDR1 and CDR2: SGHTA and FQGNSA. The CDR3 DNA reads as TGTGCCAGCAGCTTAGCGGTGTCACAGCCCCAGCATTTT. It yields the protein CASSLAVSQPQHF. Variable domain in full (rest from reference TRBV7-2 and TRBJ1-5): GAGVSQSPSNKVTEKGKDVELRCDPISGHTALYWYRQSLGQGLEFLIYFQGNSAPDKSGLPSDRFSAERTGGSVSTLTIQRTQQEDSAVYLCASSLAVSQPQHFGDGTRLSIL.

The chain carries TRBV6-5 and TRBJ2-7; no firm D call. This CDR3 region has 15 residues. Per the germline V gene, CDR1 is MNHEY and CDR2 is SVGAGI. V was cut by 0 bases and J by 7 bases, with 16 bases left in between. CDR3 residues: CASSYSAQRRWEQYF. The CDR3 DNA follows: TGTGCCAGCAGTTACTCGGCACAGAGGAGATGGGAGCAGTACTTC.